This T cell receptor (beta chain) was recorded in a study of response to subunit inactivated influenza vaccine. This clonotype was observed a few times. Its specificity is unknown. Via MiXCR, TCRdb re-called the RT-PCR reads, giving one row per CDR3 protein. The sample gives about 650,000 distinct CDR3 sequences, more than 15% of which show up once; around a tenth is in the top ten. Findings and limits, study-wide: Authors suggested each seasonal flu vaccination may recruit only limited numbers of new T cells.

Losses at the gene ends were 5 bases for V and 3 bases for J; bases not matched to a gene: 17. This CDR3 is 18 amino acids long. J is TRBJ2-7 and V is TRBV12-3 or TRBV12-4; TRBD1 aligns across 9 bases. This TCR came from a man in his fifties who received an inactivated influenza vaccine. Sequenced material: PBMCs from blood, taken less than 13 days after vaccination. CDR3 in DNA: TGTGCCAGCAGTCCGGGGACAGGGATTAGCGGAGTTTTCTACGAGCAGTACTTC. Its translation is CASSPGTGISGVFYEQYF.